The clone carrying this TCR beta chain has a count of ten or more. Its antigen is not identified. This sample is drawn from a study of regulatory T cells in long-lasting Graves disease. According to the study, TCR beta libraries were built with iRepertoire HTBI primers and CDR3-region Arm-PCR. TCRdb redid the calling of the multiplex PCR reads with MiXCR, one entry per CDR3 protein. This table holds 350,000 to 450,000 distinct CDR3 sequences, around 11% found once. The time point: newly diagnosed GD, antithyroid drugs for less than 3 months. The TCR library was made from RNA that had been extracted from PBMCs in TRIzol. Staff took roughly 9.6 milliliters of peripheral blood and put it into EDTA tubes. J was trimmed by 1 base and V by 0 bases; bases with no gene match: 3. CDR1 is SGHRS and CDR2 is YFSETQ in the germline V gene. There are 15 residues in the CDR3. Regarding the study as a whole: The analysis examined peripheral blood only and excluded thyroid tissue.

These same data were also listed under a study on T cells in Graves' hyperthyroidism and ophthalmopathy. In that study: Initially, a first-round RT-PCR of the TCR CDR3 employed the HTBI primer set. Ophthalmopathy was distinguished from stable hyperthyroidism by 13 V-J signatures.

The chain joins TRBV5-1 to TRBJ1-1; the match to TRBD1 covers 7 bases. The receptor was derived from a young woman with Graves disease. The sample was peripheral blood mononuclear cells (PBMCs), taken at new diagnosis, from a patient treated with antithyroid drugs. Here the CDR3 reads CASSLVGTANTEAFF. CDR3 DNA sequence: TGCGCCAGCAGCTTGGTAGGGACAGCGAACACTGAAGCTTTCTTT.